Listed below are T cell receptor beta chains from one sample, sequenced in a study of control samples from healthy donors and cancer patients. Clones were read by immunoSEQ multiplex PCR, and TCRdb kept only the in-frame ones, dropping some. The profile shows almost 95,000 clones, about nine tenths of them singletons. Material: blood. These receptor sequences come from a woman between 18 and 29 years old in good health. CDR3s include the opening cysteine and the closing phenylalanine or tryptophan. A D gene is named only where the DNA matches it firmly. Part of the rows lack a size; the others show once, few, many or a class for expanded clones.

CDR3aa: CASSLGQGARLPAHEQFF; CDR3nt: TGCGCCAGCAGCTTGGGACAGGGGGCGAGGCTGCCGGCCCATGAGCAGTTCTTC; abundance: -; d_gene: TRBD1; v_gene: TRBV5-1; j_gene: TRBJ2-1
CDR3aa: CASTGSFGTDTQYF; CDR3nt: TGTGCCAGTACAGGGAGCTTCGGCACAGATACGCAGTATTTT; abundance: -; d_gene: -; v_gene: TRBV19; j_gene: TRBJ2-3
CDR3aa: CSAHPRTGGTEAFF; CDR3nt: TGCAGCGCTCACCCCCGGACAGGGGGCACTGAAGCTTTCTTT; abundance: -; d_gene: TRBD1; v_gene: TRBV29-1; j_gene: TRBJ1-1
CDR3aa: CASSFQGDDEQFF; CDR3nt: TGTGCCAGCAGCTTTCAGGGGGACGATGAGCAGTTCTTC; abundance: -; d_gene: TRBD1; v_gene: TRBV7-9; j_gene: TRBJ2-1
CDR3aa: CASSLNQGDRSGYTF; CDR3nt: TGCGCCAGCAGCTTAAATCAGGGGGATCGGAGTGGCTACACCTTC; abundance: -; d_gene: TRBD1; v_gene: TRBV5-1; j_gene: TRBJ1-2
CDR3aa: CASSPKETQYF; CDR3nt: TGTGCCAGCTCACCAAAGGAGACCCAGTACTTC; abundance: -; d_gene: -; v_gene: TRBV18; j_gene: TRBJ2-5
CDR3aa: CASSLAGATGELFF; CDR3nt: TGTGCCAGCAGTTTAGCGGGGGCTACCGGGGAGCTGTTTTTT; abundance: -; d_gene: -; v_gene: TRBV27; j_gene: TRBJ2-2
CDR3aa: CASRDGQGSYNEQFF; CDR3nt: TGTGCCAGTAGAGATGGGCAGGGTTCCTACAATGAGCAGTTCTTC; abundance: -; d_gene: -; v_gene: TRBV19; j_gene: TRBJ2-1
CDR3aa: CASSEGPGDIQYF; CDR3nt: TGTGCCAGCAGCGAGGGCCCGGGGGACATTCAGTACTTC; abundance: -; d_gene: -; v_gene: TRBV6-5; j_gene: TRBJ2-4
CDR3aa: CASSHSPLHF; CDR3nt: TGTGCCAGCAGCCATTCACCCCTCCACTTT; abundance: -; d_gene: -; v_gene: TRBV11-3; j_gene: TRBJ1-6
CDR3aa: CASGLVTVGRAQPQHF; CDR3nt: TGTGCTAGTGGTTTGGTAACCGTGGGGAGGGCACAGCCCCAGCATTTT; abundance: -; d_gene: -; v_gene: TRBV12-5; j_gene: TRBJ1-5
CDR3aa: CASSFPEEETQYF; CDR3nt: TGTGCCAGCAGCTTTCCGGAAGAAGAGACCCAGTACTTC; abundance: once; d_gene: -; v_gene: TRBV11-2; j_gene: TRBJ2-5
CDR3aa: CASSLGSGELFF; CDR3nt: TGTGCCAGCAGCTTGGGATCCGGGGAGCTGTTTTTT; abundance: -; d_gene: -; v_gene: TRBV9; j_gene: TRBJ2-2
CDR3aa: CASSLANSSPNTEAFF; CDR3nt: TGCGCCAGCAGCTTGGCTAACAGCTCGCCGAACACTGAAGCTTTCTTT; abundance: once; d_gene: -; v_gene: TRBV5-1; j_gene: TRBJ1-1
CDR3aa: CASSQAGYEQYF; CDR3nt: TGTGCCAGCAGCCAAGCTGGGTACGAGCAGTACTTC; abundance: -; d_gene: -; v_gene: TRBV4-2; j_gene: TRBJ2-7
CDR3aa: CASNYNYGYTF; CDR3nt: TGTGCCAGCAATTATAACTATGGCTACACCTTC; abundance: once; d_gene: -; v_gene: TRBV28; j_gene: TRBJ1-2
CDR3aa: CASSVEGRDEQYF; CDR3nt: TGTGCCAGCAGCGTGGAGGGGAGGGACGAGCAGTACTTC; abundance: -; d_gene: TRBD2; v_gene: TRBV9; j_gene: TRBJ2-7
CDR3aa: CASSQGTTTVRQPTEAFF; CDR3nt: TGTGCCAGCAGCCAAGGGACTACGACAGTCCGTCAGCCCACTGAAGCTTTCTTT; abundance: -; d_gene: -; v_gene: TRBV14; j_gene: TRBJ1-1
CDR3aa: CASSPGMKGGEAFF; CDR3nt: TGTGCCAGCTCACCAGGGATGAAGGGGGGTGAAGCTTTCTTT; abundance: -; d_gene: -; v_gene: TRBV18; j_gene: TRBJ1-1
CDR3aa: CASSQAQGGSNTEAFF; CDR3nt: TGTGCCAGCAGCCAAGCCCAGGGAGGATCGAACACTGAAGCTTTCTTT; abundance: -; d_gene: -; v_gene: TRBV3-1/TRBV3-2; j_gene: TRBJ1-1
CDR3aa: CASSLFSAEETQYF; CDR3nt: TGTGCCAGCAGCCTCTTTTCGGCCGAAGAGACCCAGTACTTC; abundance: -; d_gene: -; v_gene: TRBV5-6; j_gene: TRBJ2-5
CDR3aa: CASSFGLAGAYNEQFF; CDR3nt: TGCGCCAGCAGCTTCGGACTAGCGGGGGCTTACAATGAGCAGTTCTTC; abundance: -; d_gene: TRBD2; v_gene: TRBV5-1; j_gene: TRBJ2-1
CDR3aa: CASNHADPDTQYF; CDR3nt: TGTGCCAGCAACCACGCGGACCCCGATACGCAGTATTTT; abundance: -; d_gene: -; v_gene: TRBV9; j_gene: TRBJ2-3
CDR3aa: CATSGENSGGIQFGEQFF; CDR3nt: TGTGCCACCAGCGGGGAAAATAGCGGGGGGATTCAATTTGGGGAGCAGTTCTTC; abundance: -; d_gene: TRBD2; v_gene: TRBV15; j_gene: TRBJ2-1